The TCR beta chain described here comes from a study of CD8 T cell repertoires and HIV-1 epitope variants. Study details: Twenty-five autologous and known Gag and Nef epitope variant peptides each stimulated T cells separately. Controls were a CMV, EBV and flu peptide pool, Ebola AY9 negative control, and no-peptide well.

The V gene end was trimmed by 3 bases and the J gene end by 5 bases; junction bases not matched to a gene: 7. The CDR3 totals 15 residues. Germline CDR1 reads MDHEN; CDR2 reads SYDVKM. As concerns this clone: Its antigen is not known.

Produced via immunoSEQ multiplex PCR; TCRdb's table is partial and in-frame only. The sample has about 4,300 clones, about 61% seen once. V is TRBV28 and J is TRBJ2-5, with 9 nucleotides matching TRBD2. This clonotype was sampled from a male donor with HIV. Sequencing was performed on cultured CD8+ T cells derived from PBMCs. The DNA of the CDR3 is TGTGCCAGCAGTTTGAGCGGGGGGAAGGGGGAGACCCAGTACTTC. Protein sequence: CASSLSGGKGETQYF. Drawing the rest from reference TRBV28 and TRBJ2-5, the complete variable domain is DVKVTQSSRYLVKRTGEKVFLECVQDMDHENMFWYRQDPGLGLRLIYFSYDVKMKEKGDIPEGYSVSREKKERFSLILESASTNQTSMYLCASSLSGGKGETQYFGPGTRLLVL.